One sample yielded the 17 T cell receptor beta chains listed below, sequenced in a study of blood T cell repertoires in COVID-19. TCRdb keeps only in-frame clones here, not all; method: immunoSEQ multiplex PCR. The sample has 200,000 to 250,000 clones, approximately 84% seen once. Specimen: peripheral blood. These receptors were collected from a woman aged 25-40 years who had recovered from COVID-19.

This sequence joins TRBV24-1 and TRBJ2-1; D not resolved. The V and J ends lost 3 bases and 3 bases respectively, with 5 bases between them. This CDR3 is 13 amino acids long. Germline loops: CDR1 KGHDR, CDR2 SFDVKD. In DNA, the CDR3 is TGTGCCACCAGTGATCCAGGCTACAATGAGCAGTTCTTC. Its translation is CATSDPGYNEQFF.

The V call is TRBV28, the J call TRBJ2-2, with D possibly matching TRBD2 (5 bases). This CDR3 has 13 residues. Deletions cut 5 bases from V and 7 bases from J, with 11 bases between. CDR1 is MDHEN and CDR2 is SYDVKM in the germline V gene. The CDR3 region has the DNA TGTGCCAGCAGTCCCCTAGCTGGCGGGGAGCTGTTTTTT. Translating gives CASSPLAGGELFF.

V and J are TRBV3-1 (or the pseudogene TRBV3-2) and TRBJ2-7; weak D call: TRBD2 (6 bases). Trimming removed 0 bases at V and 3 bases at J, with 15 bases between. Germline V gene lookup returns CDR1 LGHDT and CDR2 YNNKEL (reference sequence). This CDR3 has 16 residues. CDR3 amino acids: CASSQEGIAEIYEQYF. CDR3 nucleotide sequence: TGTGCCAGCAGCCAAGAAGGGATAGCGGAAATCTACGAGCAGTACTTC.

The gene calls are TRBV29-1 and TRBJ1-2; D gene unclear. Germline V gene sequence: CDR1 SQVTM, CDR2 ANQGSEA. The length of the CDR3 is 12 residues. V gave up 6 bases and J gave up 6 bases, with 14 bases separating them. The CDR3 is CSVGPEGNGYTF. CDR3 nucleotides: TGCAGCGTAGGTCCGGAGGGTAATGGCTACACCTTC.

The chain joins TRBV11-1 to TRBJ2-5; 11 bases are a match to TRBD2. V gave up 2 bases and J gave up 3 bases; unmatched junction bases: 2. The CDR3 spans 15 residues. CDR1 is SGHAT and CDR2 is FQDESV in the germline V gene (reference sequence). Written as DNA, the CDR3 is TGTGCCAGCAGCTTAAATAGCGGGAGGGAAGAGACCCAGTACTTC. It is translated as CASSLNSGREETQYF.

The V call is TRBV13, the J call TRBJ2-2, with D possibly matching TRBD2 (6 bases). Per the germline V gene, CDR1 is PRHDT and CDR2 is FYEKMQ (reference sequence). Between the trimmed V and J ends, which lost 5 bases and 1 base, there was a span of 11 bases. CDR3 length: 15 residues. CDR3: CASSQGLMNTGELFF. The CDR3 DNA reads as TGTGCCAGCAGCCAGGGACTTATGAACACCGGGGAGCTGTTTTTT.

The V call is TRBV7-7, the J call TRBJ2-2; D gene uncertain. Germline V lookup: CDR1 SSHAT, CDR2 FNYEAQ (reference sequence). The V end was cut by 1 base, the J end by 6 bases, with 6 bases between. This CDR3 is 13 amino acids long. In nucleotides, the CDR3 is TGTGCCAGCAGCTTAGGCGCGCCCGGGGAGCTGTTTTTT. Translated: CASSLGAPGELFF.

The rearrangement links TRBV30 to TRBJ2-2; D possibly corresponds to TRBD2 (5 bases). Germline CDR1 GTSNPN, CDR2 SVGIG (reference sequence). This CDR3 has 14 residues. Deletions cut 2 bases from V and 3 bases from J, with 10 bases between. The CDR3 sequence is CAWSPPGDTGELFF. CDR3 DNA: TGTGCCTGGAGTCCCCCCGGGGACACCGGGGAGCTGTTTTTT.

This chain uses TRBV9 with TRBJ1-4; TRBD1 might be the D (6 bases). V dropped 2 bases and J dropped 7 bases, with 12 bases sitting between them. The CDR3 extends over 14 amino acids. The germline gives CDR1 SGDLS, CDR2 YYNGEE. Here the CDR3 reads CASSVTGLGEKLFF. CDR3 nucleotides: TGTGCCAGCAGCGTTACAGGGCTCGGTGAAAAACTGTTTTTT.

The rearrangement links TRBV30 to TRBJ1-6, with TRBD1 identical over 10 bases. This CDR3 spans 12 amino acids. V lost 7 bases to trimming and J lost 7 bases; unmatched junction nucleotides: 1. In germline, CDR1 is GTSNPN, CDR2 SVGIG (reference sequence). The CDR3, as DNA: TGTGCCTTGGGACAGGGGAATTCACCCCTCCACTTT. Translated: CALGQGNSPLHF.

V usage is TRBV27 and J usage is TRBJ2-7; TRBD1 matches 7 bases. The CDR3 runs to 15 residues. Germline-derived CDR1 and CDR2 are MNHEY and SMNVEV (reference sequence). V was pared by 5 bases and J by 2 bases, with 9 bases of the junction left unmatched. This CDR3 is CASSPSGTVPYEQYF. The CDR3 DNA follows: TGTGCCAGCAGTCCCTCCGGGACAGTTCCCTACGAGCAGTACTTC.

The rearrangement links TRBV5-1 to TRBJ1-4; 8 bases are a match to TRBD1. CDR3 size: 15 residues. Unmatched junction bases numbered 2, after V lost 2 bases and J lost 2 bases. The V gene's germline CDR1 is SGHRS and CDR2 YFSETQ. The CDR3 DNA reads TGCGCCAGCAGCTTACAGGGGGACACTAATGAAAAACTGTTTTTT. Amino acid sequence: CASSLQGDTNEKLFF.

Written as DNA, the CDR3 is TGCGCCAGCAGCCAAGGTTGGCAGGGTGATGGCTACACCTTC. Translation: CASSQGWQGDGYTF. V gene TRBV4-1 combines with J gene TRBJ1-2, with D possibly matching TRBD1 (5 bases). With 1 base removed from V and 6 bases from J, the gap between germline ends came to 12 bases. CDR1 and CDR2 (germline): MGHRA, YSYEKL. The CDR3 is 14 amino acids.

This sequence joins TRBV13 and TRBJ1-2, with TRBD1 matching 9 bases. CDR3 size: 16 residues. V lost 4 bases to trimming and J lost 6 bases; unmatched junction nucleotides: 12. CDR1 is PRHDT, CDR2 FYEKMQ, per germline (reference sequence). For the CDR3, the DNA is TGTGCCAGCAGCTCCTTAATCGGACAGGGGACGGATGGCTACACCTTC. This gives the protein CASSSLIGQGTDGYTF.

Written as DNA, the CDR3 is TGTGCCAGCAGCCCCGTAGGCGGGCTTAGGAAGCAGTACTTC. Protein: CASSPVGGLRKQYF. The chain links TRBV11-1 to TRBJ2-7, with a tentative D call TRBD2 (5 bases). CDR3 length equals 14 residues. Germline values: CDR1 SGHAT, CDR2 FQDESV (reference sequence). Deletions cut 5 bases from V and 8 bases from J, with 19 bases between.

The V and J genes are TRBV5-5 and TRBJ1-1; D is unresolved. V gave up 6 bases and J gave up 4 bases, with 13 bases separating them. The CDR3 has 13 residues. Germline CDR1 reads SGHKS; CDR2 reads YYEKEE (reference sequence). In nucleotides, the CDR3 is TGTGCCAGCAACCTTGGAGAGGTCACTGAAGCTTTCTTT. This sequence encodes CASNLGEVTEAFF.

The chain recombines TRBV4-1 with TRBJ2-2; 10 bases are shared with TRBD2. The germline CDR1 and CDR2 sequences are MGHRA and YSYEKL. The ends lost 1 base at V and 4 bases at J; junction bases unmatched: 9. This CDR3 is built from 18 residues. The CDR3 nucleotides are TGCGCCAGCAGCCAAGCAAGCGGGAGGGCCTCATTCACCGGGGAGCTGTTTTTT. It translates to CASSQASGRASFTGELFF.